This TCR beta chain derives from a study of OX40 agonist ivuxolimab in advanced cancers. This CDR3 has 13 residues. Deletions cut 7 bases from V and 7 bases from J, with 11 bases between. CDR1 and CDR2 (germline): ENHRY, SYGVKD. Sequenced by immunoSEQ multiplex PCR; TCRdb stores in-frame clones only, minus some. The sample contains 68,000 or so clones, 75% to 95% of which appear only once. This sequence originates from an adult with an advanced solid tumor such as melanoma, head and neck, liver or kidney cancer. The chain is built from TRBV10-3 and TRBJ1-6; D is unclear. Sequenced here: CD4+ or CD8+ T cells sorted from blood, sampled in a trial of the OX40 agonist ivuxolimab. The CDR3 protein is CAITAGGNSPLHF. The CDR3, as DNA: TGTGCCATCACGGCCGGAGGAAATTCACCCCTCCACTTT.